The 24 T cell receptor beta chains below all came from one sample that was sequenced in a study of T cells after yellow fever vaccination. MiXCR, applied by TCRdb to the 5' RACE reads, yields one record per CDR3 protein. Among approximately 150,000 distinct CDR3 sequences listed, around 9.7% were seen once. The material was CD8+ T cells sorted from PBMCs, obtained 45 days after the yellow fever booster vaccination. The receptors were sampled from a young man who received the YFV17D yellow fever vaccine.

This clonotype occurred many times. The chain combines TRBV27 with TRBJ1-2, with D perhaps matching TRBD1 (6 bases). V gave up 5 bases and J gave up 4 bases, with 11 bases separating them. The CDR3 spans 13 residues. The germline V gene encodes CDR1 MNHEY and CDR2 SMNVEV (reference sequence). The CDR3 DNA reads as TGTGCCAGCAGTCCAACGACAGGCTATGGCTACACCTTC. The encoded protein is CASSPTTGYGYTF.

V usage is TRBV9 and J usage is TRBJ1-1; D perhaps matches TRBD1 (6 bases). The V and J ends lost 5 bases and 4 bases respectively, with 21 bases between them. Germline V gives CDR1 SGDLS, CDR2 YYNGEE. The CDR3 runs 16 residues. CDR3 DNA sequence: TGTGCCAGCAGTGATCGAAGGACAGCGGCGGGCACTGAAGCTTTCTTT. Protein sequence: CASSDRRTAAGTEAFF. The entire variable domain, with the rest obtained from reference TRBV9 and TRBJ1-1, is as follows: DSGVTQTPKHLITATGQRVTLRCSPRSGDLSVYWYQQSLDQGLQFLIQYYNGEERAKGNILERFSAQQFPDLHSELNLSSLELGDSALYFCASSDRRTAAGTEAFFGQGTRLTVV.

The rearrangement links TRBV12-3 or TRBV12-4 to TRBJ2-3, with D maybe TRBD2 (6 bases). Between the trimmed V and J ends, which lost 6 bases and 0 bases, there was a span of 10 bases. The CDR3 totals 14 residues. CDR3 in amino acids: CASRGLPSTDTQYF. CDR3 coding DNA: TGTGCCAGCAGGGGACTCCCTAGCACAGATACGCAGTATTTT.

This clonotype came up a few times. This sequence joins TRBV6-2 or TRBV6-3 and TRBJ2-7; 10 bases agree with TRBD1. The trim removed 6 bases at V and 4 bases at J, leaving 15 bases unmatched. The CDR3 loop spans 17 amino acids. Germline V lookup: CDR1 MNHEY, CDR2 SVGEGT. The chain's CDR3 is CASSYPRTGGTVYEQYF. Here the CDR3 DNA reads TGTGCCAGCAGCTACCCCCGGACAGGGGGTACGGTGTACGAGCAGTACTTC.

V is TRBV19 and J is TRBJ1-2; D perhaps matches TRBD1 (5 bases). V lost 2 bases to trimming and J lost 7 bases, with 23 bases between them. The V gene's germline CDR1 is LNHDA and CDR2 SQIVND (reference sequence). This CDR3 has 17 residues. CDR3 DNA sequence: TGTGCCAGTAGTATATCAATTTCGTCAGGGCCGCATGGTGGCTACACCTTC. This gives the protein CASSISISSGPHGGYTF.

In this sample, this clonotype turned up a few times. This rearrangement joins TRBV6-5 to TRBJ2-7, with D possibly matching TRBD1 (5 bases). Between the trimmed V and J ends, which lost 1 base and 2 bases, there was a span of 12 bases. In germline, CDR1 is MNHEY, CDR2 SVGAGI. The CDR3 contains 15 residues. The CDR3 DNA sequence: TGTGCCAGCAGTTACTACCGGCCGACAGCCTACGAGCAGTACTTC. Protein sequence: CASSYYRPTAYEQYF.

The rearrangement joins TRBV5-4 to TRBJ1-1; perhaps TRBD1 as D (6 bases). This CDR3 comprises 14 residues. Germline CDR1 reads SGHNT; CDR2 reads YYREEE (reference sequence). V lost 2 bases, J lost 4 bases, and 12 bases lay in between. In DNA, the CDR3 is TGTGCCAGCAGCTTTACCGGGGGCGGCACTGAAGCTTTCTTT. It encodes CASSFTGGGTEAFF.

This clonotype was counted between two and nine times. V usage is TRBV11-2 and J usage is TRBJ1-1; tentative D call: TRBD1 (5 bases). CDR1 is SGHAT and CDR2 is FQNNGV in the germline V gene. This CDR3 region has 14 residues. V was cut by 5 bases and J by 6 bases, with 16 bases left in between. The CDR3 DNA follows: TGTGCCAGCAGCCTCCGGGACTTACTCCCTGAAGCTTTCTTT. Translation: CASSLRDLLPEAFF.

This clonotype was counted a few times. The genes are TRBV7-9 and TRBJ1-1; the D is unclear. The CDR3 has 13 amino acids. CDR1 is SEHNR, CDR2 FQNEAQ, per germline (reference sequence). Trimming removed 5 bases at V and 7 bases at J, with 14 bases between. As DNA, the CDR3 is TGTGCCAGCAGCCCGCTAGGAAACCGTGAAGCTTTCTTT. Amino acids: CASSPLGNREAFF.

V gene TRBV12-5 combines with J gene TRBJ1-3, with TRBD1 matching over 8 bases. The ends lost 3 bases at V and 4 bases at J; junction bases unmatched: 11. Germline CDR1 LGHNT, CDR2 FRNRAP. CDR3 size: 17 residues. The DNA of the CDR3 is TGTGCTAGTGGTTTAGTCGGGAACAGGGGGACGGGAAACACCATATATTTT. Translated: CASGLVGNRGTGNTIYF.

This clonotype has a handful of counts. The chain combines TRBV10-3 with TRBJ1-2; TRBD1 agrees at 8 bases. CDR1 and CDR2 (germline): ENHRY, SYGVKD. The V and J ends lost 4 bases and 4 bases, in that order; junction bases with no gene match: 11. The CDR3 length is 16 residues. In DNA form, the CDR3 reads TGTGCCATCAGTGGGATTCCGGGACAGGCCCCCTATGGCTACACCTTC. Its protein product is CAISGIPGQAPYGYTF.

This chain uses TRBV25-1 with TRBJ1-2; TRBD1 matches at 7 bases. The CDR3 runs 11 residues. Per germline, CDR1 MGHDK and CDR2 SYGVNS. J lost 7 bases, V lost 4 bases, and 0 bases had no gene match. The CDR3 DNA reads as TGTGCCAGCAGTGGGACAGGTGGCTACACCTTC. It codes for CASSGTGGYTF.

V is TRBV28 and J is TRBJ1-3, with D perhaps matching TRBD1 (6 bases). Trimming removed 4 bases at V and 3 bases at J, with 19 bases between. Germline assignment: CDR1 MDHEN and CDR2 SYDVKM. This CDR3 has 17 residues. CDR3 nucleotide sequence: TGTGCCAGCAGTTCTGTTAGGAACAGGGTATTTGGAAACACCATATATTTT. This sequence encodes CASSSVRNRVFGNTIYF. Filled out from reference TRBV28 and TRBJ1-3, the complete variable domain reads DVKVTQSSRYLVKRTGEKVFLECVQDMDHENMFWYRQDPGLGLRLIYFSYDVKMKEKGDIPEGYSVSREKKERFSLILESASTNQTSMYLCASSSVRNRVFGNTIYFGEGSWLTVV.

In this sample, this clonotype turned up a few times. The rearrangement links TRBV5-1 to TRBJ2-7; TRBD1 agrees at 7 bases. Trimming removed 0 bases from V and 4 bases from J; junction bases left unmatched: 4. The CDR3 runs to 14 residues. From germline, CDR1 is SGHRS and CDR2 YFSETQ. In nucleotides, the CDR3 is TGCGCCAGCAGCTTGGGGGACAGTCCATACGAGCAGTACGTC. Protein sequence: CASSLGDSPYEQYV.

The V gene is TRBV5-5, the J gene TRBJ1-1, with D uncertain. The V end was cut by 0 bases, the J end by 3 bases, with 15 bases between. Germline lookup yields CDR1 SGHKS and CDR2 YYEKEE (reference sequence). The CDR3 is 16 residues long. CDR3 nucleotides: TGTGCCAGCAGCTTGGGAACCGCTTGGGAGGACACTGAAGCTTTCTTT. Protein product: CASSLGTAWEDTEAFF.

Many counts were recorded for this clonotype. The V call is TRBV12-3 or TRBV12-4, the J call TRBJ2-4; no firm D call. The CDR3 consists of 13 residues. V shed 2 bases and J shed 6 bases, with 8 bases lying between them. CDR3 amino acids: CASSLFPGNIQYF. CDR3 coding DNA: TGTGCCAGCAGTTTATTCCCCGGAAACATTCAGTACTTC.

This clonotype was detected a few times. V usage is TRBV7-9 and J usage is TRBJ2-5; 8 bases agree with TRBD1. The V segment lost 4 bases and the J segment 5 bases; nucleotides outside the gene matches: 12. CDR1 and CDR2 from the germline V gene are SEHNR and FQNEAQ (reference sequence). This CDR3 is built from 16 residues. This CDR3 reads CASSSPPDRGVETQYF. CDR3 nucleotide sequence: TGTGCCAGCAGCTCGCCCCCTGACAGGGGAGTGGAGACCCAGTACTTC. Full variable domain (rest looked up from reference TRBV7-9 and TRBJ2-5): DTGVSQNPRHKITKRGQNVTFRCDPISEHNRLYWYRQTLGQGPEFLTYFQNEAQLEKSRLLSDRFSAERPKGSFSTLEIQRTEQGDSAMYLCASSSPPDRGVETQYFGPGTRLLVL.

J is TRBJ2-1 and V is TRBV4-3, with 8 nucleotides matching TRBD2. This CDR3 is 19 amino acids long. J gave up 8 bases and V 0 bases, and 18 bases lay outside the gene matches. CDR1 and CDR2 from the germline V gene are LGHNA and YSLEER. This CDR3 reads CASSQDSATGGPFSYEQFF. The CDR3, as DNA: TGCGCCAGCAGCCAAGATTCCGCGACGGGGGGGCCGTTTTCGTATGAGCAGTTCTTC.

V gene TRBV12-3 or TRBV12-4 combines with J gene TRBJ2-7; no firm D call. V shed 6 bases and J shed 6 bases, with 18 bases lying between them. CDR3 length: 14 amino acids. The CDR3 sequence is CASSTRSGPGEQYF. CDR3 DNA sequence: TGTGCCAGCAGCACCAGATCAGGTCCGGGCGAGCAGTACTTC.

This clonotype was detected many times. CDR3 region: CASSPTTGSDTQYF. DNA for the CDR3: TGTGCCAGCAGTCCTACGACAGGGTCAGATACGCAGTATTTT. The chain joins TRBV6-6 to TRBJ2-3, with TRBD1 matching 7 bases. CDR1 MNHNY and CDR2 SVGAGI come from the germline V gene (reference sequence). The CDR3 extends over 14 amino acids. Trimming removed 5 bases from V and 4 bases from J; junction bases left unmatched: 6.

V gene TRBV5-6 combines with J gene TRBJ1-5, with 11 bases matching TRBD1. Germline V gene sequence: CDR1 SGHDT, CDR2 YYEEEE. J gave up 3 bases and V 1 base, and 3 bases lay outside the gene matches. The CDR3 covers 16 residues. CDR3 coding DNA: TGTGCCAGCAGCTTGCTGGGACAGGGGGTCAATCAGCCCCAGCATTTT. Translating it yields CASSLLGQGVNQPQHF.

This clonotype was counted ten times or more. This rearrangement joins TRBV5-6 to TRBJ2-3, with TRBD1 identical over 8 bases. The germline V gene has CDR1 SGHDT and CDR2 YYEEEE. Trimming cost V 4 bases and J 2 bases; bases outside gene matches: 12. The CDR3 is 17 amino acids. The CDR3 nucleotides read TGTGCCAGCAGCCCCAACCAGGGACAGGAGAACACAGATACGCAGTATTTT. It is translated as CASSPNQGQENTDTQYF.

This clonotype was detected only a few times. This chain links TRBV6-5 with TRBJ2-2; 8 bases agree with TRBD1. The CDR3 sequence is 14 residues long. V gave up 5 bases and J gave up 4 bases; unmatched junction bases: 3. Germline V lookup: CDR1 MNHEY, CDR2 SVGAGI. The CDR3 DNA reads TGTGCCAGCAGTACAGACAGGGGCACCGGGGAGCTGTTTTTT. Translation: CASSTDRGTGELFF.

The chain recombines TRBV5-1 with TRBJ2-3, with 9 bases matching TRBD1. There are 16 residues in the CDR3. V lost 0 bases and J lost 3; bases outside the gene matches: 5. Germline values: CDR1 SGHRS, CDR2 YFSETQ. The CDR3 DNA reads TGCGCCAGCAGCTTGGTCGCGGGACAGGGTACAGATACGCAGTATTTT. Translated: CASSLVAGQGTDTQYF.